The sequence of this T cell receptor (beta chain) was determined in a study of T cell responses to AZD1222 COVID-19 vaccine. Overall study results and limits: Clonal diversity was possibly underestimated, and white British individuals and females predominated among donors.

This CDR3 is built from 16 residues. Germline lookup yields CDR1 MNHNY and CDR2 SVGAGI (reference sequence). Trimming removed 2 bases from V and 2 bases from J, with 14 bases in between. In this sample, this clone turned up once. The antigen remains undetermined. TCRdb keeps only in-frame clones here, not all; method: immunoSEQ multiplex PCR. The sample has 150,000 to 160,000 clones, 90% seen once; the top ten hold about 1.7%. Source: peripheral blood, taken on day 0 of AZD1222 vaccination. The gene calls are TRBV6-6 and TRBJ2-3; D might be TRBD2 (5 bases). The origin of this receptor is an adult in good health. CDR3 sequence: CASSYRTHRFTDTQYF. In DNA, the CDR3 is TGTGCCAGCAGTTACCGGACTCACAGATTCACAGATACGCAGTATTTT.